These 25 T cell receptor beta chains originate from one sample sequenced in a study of technical replicates of blood from several donors. The assay was immunoSEQ multiplex PCR, and TCRdb's table has in-frame clones only and misses some. In the table there are 9,000 to 15,000 clones, roughly 93% of which are singletons. Material: PBMCs. All receptors come from a human donor in good health.

CDR3 in DNA: TGTGCCAGCAGCCCCCCGGGGGGGGAGCAGTTCTTC. Protein product: CASSPPGGEQFF. The rearrangement joins TRBV5-5 to TRBJ2-1; 8 bases agree with TRBD2. CDR1 is SGHKS, CDR2 YYEKEE, per germline (reference sequence). The CDR3 length is 12 residues. V gave up 4 bases and J gave up 10 bases; unmatched junction bases: 4.

V is TRBV5-1 and J is TRBJ1-4; D might be TRBD1 (5 bases). The germline gives CDR1 SGHRS, CDR2 YFSETQ. The CDR3 consists of 13 residues. V dropped 7 bases and J dropped 2 bases, with 9 bases sitting between them. In DNA, the CDR3 is TGCGCCAGCGGAAGGGGCACTAATGAAAAACTGTTTTTT. Translated: CASGRGTNEKLFF.

This sequence joins TRBV7-8 and TRBJ2-6; D is unclear. Germline V gene sequence: CDR1 SGHVS, CDR2 FQNEAQ. V lost 1 base and J lost 0, with 16 bases in between. This CDR3 has 19 residues. The DNA of the CDR3 is TGTGCCAGCAGCTTAGTTGACCAAACAGATGTCTCTGGGGCCAACGTCCTGACTTTC. It is translated as CASSLVDQTDVSGANVLTF. The complete variable domain, with remaining parts taken from reference TRBV7-8 and TRBJ2-6, reads GAGVSQSPRYKVAKRGQDVALRCDPISGHVSLFWYQQALGQGPEFLTYFQNEAQLDKSGLPSDRFFAERPEGSVSTLKIQRTQQEDSAVYLCASSLVDQTDVSGANVLTFGAGSRLTVL.

The rearrangement joins TRBV7-2 to TRBJ2-1; the match to TRBD1 covers 7 bases. Losses at the gene ends were 6 bases for V and 4 bases for J; bases not matched to a gene: 9. The germline gives CDR1 SGHTA, CDR2 FQGNSA. There are 15 residues in the CDR3. The CDR3 spells CASRLRTGVYNEQFF. The CDR3 nucleotides are TGTGCCAGCAGGTTACGGACAGGAGTATACAATGAGCAGTTCTTC.

The chain uses TRBV7-2 and TRBJ2-3; a possible D gene is TRBD2 (5 bases). Germline loops: CDR1 SGHTA, CDR2 FQGNSA. Trimming shortened V by 5 bases and J by 0 bases, and 12 bases separated the two germline ends. This CDR3 is built from 15 residues. In DNA form, the CDR3 reads TGTGCCAGCAGCAACAGTAGCGCTAGCACAGATACGCAGTATTTT. Its protein is CASSNSSASTDTQYF.

The V gene is TRBV10-1, the J gene TRBJ2-7, with 9 bases lining up with TRBD2. Germline V gives CDR1 WNHNN, CDR2 SYGVQD (reference sequence). The trim removed 6 bases at V and 0 bases at J, leaving 6 bases unmatched. The CDR3 runs to 15 residues. The CDR3 bases are TGCGCCAGCAGCCTAACAGCGGGAGGCTCCTACGAGCAGTACTTC. It is translated as CASSLTAGGSYEQYF.

The chain combines TRBV10-1 with TRBJ2-7; 7 bases fit TRBD1. Losses at the gene ends were 2 bases for V and 5 bases for J; bases not matched to a gene: 3. Per germline, CDR1 WNHNN and CDR2 SYGVQD (reference sequence). CDR3 length: 13 residues. CDR3 sequence reads: CASSEEQGNEQYF. In DNA form, the CDR3 reads TGCGCCAGCAGTGAGGAACAGGGGAACGAGCAGTACTTC.

The chain combines TRBV27 with TRBJ2-7, with a weak D call TRBD2 (6 bases). Trimming pared 3 bases from V and 9 bases from J, leaving 15 bases between. The CDR3 has 13 residues. Germline lookup yields CDR1 MNHEY and CDR2 SMNVEV (reference sequence). CDR3 in amino acids: CASSFTSAGAQYF. The DNA of the CDR3 is TGTGCCAGCAGTTTCACGTCAGCGGGCGCGCAGTACTTC.

Details on this clone: One end of the junction does not line up with germline, which may come from a read error. The chain combines TRBV19 with TRBJ1-5; 7 bases align to TRBD1. Germline CDR1 and CDR2: LNHDA and SQIVND (reference sequence). The CDR3 loop spans 12 amino acids. The CDR3 loop reads CASSLEGAQVYF. In DNA, the CDR3 is TGTGCCAGTAGCCTGGAGGGGGCGCAGGTTTATTTT.

The genes are TRBV9 and TRBJ2-1, with 7 positions matching TRBD2. The CDR3 contains 14 residues. The germline V gene has CDR1 SGDLS and CDR2 YYNGEE. V shed 2 bases, J shed 7 bases, and the junction held 6 bases outside the gene matches. CDR3 sequence: CASSVRGSVNEQFF. The CDR3 DNA reads TGTGCCAGCAGCGTCCGCGGGAGTGTGAATGAGCAGTTCTTC.

The chain is built from TRBV5-1 and TRBJ2-3; TRBD1 agrees at 10 bases. V lost 2 bases, J lost 4 bases, and 7 bases stayed unmatched. The CDR3 is 16 residues long. Germline-derived CDR1 and CDR2 are SGHRS and YFSETQ. The CDR3 protein is CASSFRDRGFSDTQYF. In nucleotides, the CDR3 is TGCGCCAGCAGCTTCCGGGACAGGGGATTTTCAGATACGCAGTATTTT.

The V gene is TRBV2, the J gene TRBJ2-7, with 8 nucleotides matching TRBD1. After removal of 3 bases from V and 7 bases from J, the junction contained 8 bases not matched to a gene. In germline, CDR1 is SNHLY, CDR2 FYNNEI. The CDR3 is made up of 14 amino acids. Written as DNA, the CDR3 is TGTGCCAGCAGTGAGGGACGGACAGGGAGGGAGCAGTACTTC. Amino acid sequence: CASSEGRTGREQYF.

The chain uses TRBV19 and TRBJ2-7, with 10 bases fitting TRBD2. The ends lost 5 bases at V and 6 bases at J; junction bases unmatched: 4. Germline V gene data show CDR1 as LNHDA and CDR2 as SQIVND (reference sequence). This CDR3 contains 13 residues. The DNA of the CDR3 is TGTGCCAGTAGTGCCGCTAGCGGGAGCGAGCAGTACTTC. This encodes CASSAASGSEQYF.

The rearrangement joins TRBV2 to TRBJ2-7; 9 bases are a match to TRBD1. This CDR3 has 13 amino acids. CDR1 and CDR2 from the germline V gene are SNHLY and FYNNEI. Unmatched junction bases numbered 5, after V lost 7 bases and J lost 4 bases. CDR3 DNA sequence: TGTGCCAGCACCAGACAGGGGGGGTACGAGCAGTACTTC. Encoded protein: CASTRQGGYEQYF.

The genes are TRBV5-4 and TRBJ2-1; 10 nucleotides align to TRBD2. The CDR3 runs 16 residues. Germline lookup yields CDR1 SGHNT and CDR2 YYREEE (reference sequence). V was pared by 1 base and J by 8 bases, with 9 bases of the junction left unmatched. CDR3 region: CASSLFLAGDLDEQFF. The CDR3 bases are TGTGCCAGCAGCTTGTTCCTAGCGGGAGATCTCGATGAGCAGTTCTTC.

The CDR3 protein is CAISDTEPSKNEQFF. In DNA form, the CDR3 reads TGTGCCATCAGTGACACCGAGCCAAGTAAGAATGAGCAGTTCTTC. The chain joins TRBV10-3 to TRBJ2-1; D is ambiguous. The CDR3 covers 15 residues. Trimming shortened V by 3 bases and J by 7 bases, and 16 bases separated the two germline ends. Germline assignment: CDR1 ENHRY and CDR2 SYGVKD.

This rearrangement joins TRBV4-2 to TRBJ1-1; 7 positions agree with TRBD1. V gave up 1 base and J gave up 3 bases; unmatched junction bases: 11. Germline V gene sequence: CDR1 LGHNA, CDR2 YNFKEQ. CDR3 length equals 17 residues. This CDR3 is CASSQGSGPQGYTEAFF. CDR3 DNA sequence: TGTGCCAGCAGCCAAGGTTCGGGGCCACAGGGGTACACTGAAGCTTTCTTT.

The V gene is TRBV19, the J gene TRBJ1-2, with D uncertain. V shed 4 bases and J shed 8 bases, with 17 bases lying between them. This CDR3 region has 14 residues. Germline CDR1 reads LNHDA; CDR2 reads SQIVND (reference sequence). The CDR3 here is CASSTRAVVKGYTF. CDR3 sequence (DNA): TGTGCCAGTAGTACGAGGGCCGTCGTTAAGGGCTACACCTTC.

The chain links TRBV5-6 to TRBJ1-1, with D possibly being TRBD1 (5 bases). Germline V CDR1 and CDR2: SGHDT, YYEEEE. Trimming took 4 bases from V and 5 from J, leaving 9 bases between them. There are 12 residues in the CDR3. The CDR3: CASSDQGTEAFF. DNA for the CDR3: TGTGCCAGCAGCGATCAGGGAACTGAAGCTTTCTTT.

The chain links TRBV18 to TRBJ2-3; 10 nucleotides line up with TRBD2. This CDR3 contains 17 residues. The J segment lost 2 bases and the V segment lost 0 bases, leaving 5 bases of the junction unmatched. Germline V lookup: CDR1 KGHSH, CDR2 LQKENI. The CDR3: CASSPPEAGGYTDTQYF. The CDR3 nucleotides read TGTGCCAGCTCACCACCGGAAGCGGGAGGGTACACAGATACGCAGTATTTT.

V usage is TRBV5-1 and J usage is TRBJ2-2; TRBD2 agrees at 14 bases. The CDR3 runs 18 residues. V shed 0 bases, J shed 3 bases, and the junction held 4 bases outside the gene matches. CDR1 is SGHRS, CDR2 YFSETQ, per germline. CDR3 amino acids: CASSLALTSGRDTGELFF. The CDR3 DNA reads TGCGCCAGCAGCTTGGCCTTGACTAGCGGGAGGGACACCGGGGAGCTGTTTTTT.

This chain joins TRBV19 and TRBJ2-2, with TRBD2 matching over 7 bases. This CDR3 contains 15 residues. The J segment lost 5 bases and the V segment lost 6 bases, leaving 9 bases of the junction unmatched. The V gene's germline CDR1 is LNHDA and CDR2 SQIVND (reference sequence). CDR3 region: CASRGTWGGTGELFF. The CDR3 bases are TGTGCCAGTAGGGGGACCTGGGGGGGGACCGGGGAGCTGTTTTTT.

The J gene is TRBJ2-7, the V gene TRBV30, with TRBD2 identical over 8 bases. The CDR3 has 14 amino acids. Trimming removed 5 bases from V and 2 bases from J; junction bases left unmatched: 8. Germline-derived CDR1 and CDR2 are GTSNPN and SVGIG (reference sequence). The CDR3 protein is CAWDSGLGTYEQYF. CDR3 sequence (DNA): TGTGCCTGGGATTCGGGACTAGGAACCTACGAGCAGTACTTC.

The chain recombines TRBV6-5 with TRBJ1-1; maybe TRBD1 (6 bases). Trimming pared 6 bases from V and 10 bases from J, leaving 12 bases between. Germline V gene sequence: CDR1 MNHEY, CDR2 SVGAGI. The CDR3 is made up of 11 amino acids. CDR3 DNA: TGTGCCAGCAGCCTGGGACAAACAGCTTTCTTT. Amino acids: CASSLGQTAFF.

The V call is TRBV7-3, the J call TRBJ1-2; 9 bases align to TRBD1. J was trimmed by 4 bases and V by 8 bases; bases with no gene match: 8. Germline values: CDR1 SGHTA, CDR2 FQGTGA. The CDR3 extends over 14 amino acids. CDR3 sequence (DNA): TGTGCCAGCTCTCGGACAGGGGAGGGCTATGGCTACACCTTC. Its protein product is CASSRTGEGYGYTF.